This paragraph reports one T cell receptor (beta chain). What it binds is unknown. Germline V gene sequence: CDR1 SGHTS, CDR2 YDEGEE. Trimming removed 4 bases at V and 6 bases at J, with 13 bases between. CDR3 length: 13 amino acids. Within the ViraFEST assay, antigen-specific CD4+ T cells underwent expansion with viral peptide pools prior to sequencing. The culture ran for about 10 days, and then CD4+ T cells were isolated. The study found no prior SARS-CoV-2 infection in the vaccine recipients, who tested negative for nucleocapsid antibodies. Days 3 and 7 saw half the medium replaced with IL-2 medium. Profiled with immunoSEQ multiplex PCR; TCRdb holds only in-frame clones, not every one. The table has approximately 44,000 clones, roughly two thirds seen once. The data are from a study of vaccination effects on CD4 cells after COVID-19.

This clonotype originated in a human donor who received a COVID-19 vaccine. Sample: CD4+ T cells from PBMCs cultured with HCoV-OC43 spike peptides, taken before COVID-19 vaccination. Regarding subset: HCoV-OC43 spike overlapping peptide pool stimulation. The chain combines TRBV5-8 with TRBJ1-2; a possible D gene is TRBD1 (5 bases). The CDR3 reads CASSPGTGDGYTF. The CDR3 DNA reads as TGTGCCAGCAGCCCAGGGACCGGGGATGGCTACACCTTC.